The rows below give T cell receptor beta chains drawn from one sample of a study of blood T cell repertoires in COVID-19. Profiling relied on immunoSEQ multiplex PCR, and the TCRdb table lists in-frame clones only, not all of them. The sample yields fewer than 120,000 clones, 75% to 80% seen once. The sequenced sample consisted of peripheral blood. The origin of the receptors is a woman of 80 years or more with active or convalescent COVID-19. Both conserved end residues are part of each CDR3. D genes are given only for firm matches. The size of a clone is reported for some rows only, either as once, few or many, or as a class for expanded clones.

J gene | clone size | D gene | V gene | CDR3 protein | CDR3 DNA
TRBJ2-1 | - | TRBD1 | TRBV7-9 | CASSLQGVSYNEQFF | TGTGCCAGCAGCTTACAGGGGGTGTCCTACAATGAGCAGTTCTTC
TRBJ2-1 | few | - | TRBV11-2 | CASSRRVASNEQFF | TGTGCCAGCAGCCGACGGGTAGCATCCAATGAGCAGTTCTTC
TRBJ1-4 | few | - | TRBV7-9 | CASSLRQDLNEKLFF | TGTGCCAGCAGCTTACGACAGGACCTTAATGAAAAACTGTTTTTT
TRBJ2-3 | - | TRBD2 | TRBV14 | CASSLAGETQYF | TGTGCCAGCAGTTTAGCGGGAGAGACGCAGTATTTT
TRBJ2-7 | - | TRBD2 | TRBV5-4 | CASSPPGLAGQDSYEQYF | TGTGCCAGCAGTCCCCCGGGACTAGCGGGACAAGACTCCTACGAGCAGTACTTC
TRBJ1-2 | - | - | TRBV7-2 | CASSSNYGYTF | TGTGCCAGCAGTTCGAACTATGGCTACACCTTC
TRBJ1-2 | - | - | TRBV11-2 | CASSPQGIGYTF | TGTGCCAGCAGCCCACAGGGAATCGGCTACACCTTC
TRBJ2-5 | - | - | TRBV7-3 | CASSPLGGGNQETQYF | TGTGCCAGCAGCCCCTTAGGGGGGGGAAACCAAGAGACCCAGTACTTC
TRBJ2-7 | - | - | TRBV2 | CASSTAGTYEQYF | TGTGCCAGCAGTACGGCAGGGACTTACGAGCAGTACTTC
TRBJ2-5 | - | TRBD1 | TRBV29-1 | CSHGQGQETQYF | TGCAGCCATGGACAGGGGCAAGAGACCCAGTACTTC
TRBJ2-4 | - | - | TRBV18 | CASSDTGLAKNIQYF | TGTGCCAGCTCTGACACCGGACTAGCCAAAAACATTCAGTACTTC
TRBJ1-1 | - | - | TRBV28 | CASRLEWEDTEAFF | TGTGCCAGCCGACTAGAGTGGGAGGACACTGAAGCTTTCTTT
TRBJ1-3 | - | - | TRBV5-1 | CASSSGAGSGNTIYF | TGCGCCAGCAGCTCCGGTGCGGGCTCTGGAAACACCATATATTTT
TRBJ1-1 | - | - | TRBV3-1/TRBV3-2 | CASSQGGGTEAFF | TGTGCCAGCAGCCAAGGAGGGGGCACTGAAGCTTTCTTT
TRBJ1-5 | - | - | TRBV2 | CASSDPDSFYSNQPQHF | TGTGCCAGCAGTGACCCCGACAGTTTCTATAGCAATCAGCCCCAGCATTTT
TRBJ2-5 | - | - | TRBV7-3 | CASSRGTEETQYF | TGTGCCAGCAGCCGCGGGACGGAAGAGACCCAGTACTTC
TRBJ1-2 | few | - | TRBV28 | CASSGDTNYGYTF | TGTGCCAGCAGTGGGGACACCAACTATGGCTACACCTTC
TRBJ1-2 | - | - | TRBV19 | CASLPRTNYGYTF | TGTGCCAGTCTTCCCCGGACAAACTATGGCTACACCTTC
TRBJ2-7 | - | TRBD2 | TRBV28 | CASRAWGGDYEQYF | TGTGCCAGCAGAGCGTGGGGGGGGGACTACGAGCAGTACTTC
TRBJ1-3 | - | - | TRBV7-2 | CASSLSGSGSGNTIYF | TGTGCCAGCAGCTTATCTGGGTCAGGCTCTGGAAACACCATATATTTT
TRBJ2-4 | - | - | TRBV19 | CASSGGVWFRAKNIQYF | TGTGCCAGTAGTGGGGGCGTGTGGTTTAGAGCCAAAAACATTCAGTACTTC
TRBJ2-3 | few | TRBD2 | TRBV7-7 | CASSPGLAGTTDTQYF | TGTGCTAGCAGCCCGGGACTAGCGGGCACCACAGATACGCAGTATTTT
TRBJ2-1 | - | TRBD1 | TRBV24-1 | CATSEGQGTYNEQFF | TGTGCCACCAGTGAGGGACAGGGGACCTACAATGAGCAGTTCTTC
TRBJ2-1 | - | TRBD2 | TRBV11-2 | CASSTRTRYNEQFF | TGTGCCAGCAGCACCAGGACTAGATACAATGAGCAGTTCTTC
TRBJ1-1 | - | - | TRBV28 | CASRDTGYTEAFF | TGTGCCAGCAGGGATACAGGGTACACTGAAGCTTTCTTT
TRBJ2-1 | - | - | TRBV29-1 | CSVAGYNEQFF | TGCAGCGTTGCAGGGTACAATGAGCAGTTCTTC
TRBJ2-7 | once | TRBD1 | TRBV7-8 | CASSSGQGGYEQYF | TGTGCCAGCAGCTCGGGACAGGGCGGTTACGAGCAGTACTTC
TRBJ2-1 | - | - | TRBV6-6 | CASSYSLMRTYNEQFF | TGTGCCAGCAGTTACTCGTTGATGCGAACCTACAATGAGCAGTTCTTC
TRBJ2-2 | - | - | TRBV5-1 | CASSRGNTGELFF | TGCGCCAGCAGTAGAGGAAACACCGGGGAGCTGTTTTTT
TRBJ1-1 | - | - | TRBV19 | CASNDLWNTEAFF | TGTGCCAGTAACGACTTGTGGAACACTGAAGCTTTCTTT
TRBJ1-1 | - | - | TRBV29-1 | CSAEDSAILAFF | TGCAGCGCGGAGGACAGTGCTATATTGGCTTTCTTT
TRBJ1-1 | once | - | TRBV12-5 | CASGLSAGPTEAFF | TGTGCTAGTGGTTTATCGGCAGGGCCCACTGAAGCTTTCTTT
TRBJ2-2 | few | - | TRBV18 | CASSPRNRGTGELFF | TGTGCCAGCTCACCACGCAATCGGGGCACCGGGGAGCTGTTTTTT
TRBJ2-2 | - | TRBD2 | TRBV28 | CASSFLPQTSGRPGELFF | TGTGCCAGCAGTTTCTTACCCCAGACTAGCGGGAGGCCCGGGGAGCTGTTTTTT
TRBJ2-1 | - | - | TRBV24-1 | CATSDPHSEQFF | TGTGCCACCAGTGACCCTCATAGTGAGCAGTTCTTC
TRBJ2-7 | - | TRBD1 | TRBV5-1 | CASSLLTGGYEQYF | TGCGCCAGCAGCTTGTTAACAGGGGGCTACGAGCAGTACTTC
TRBJ2-1 | - | TRBD1 | TRBV9 | CASSVRTGQSSYNEQFF | TGTGCCAGCAGCGTAAGGACAGGACAAAGCTCCTACAATGAGCAGTTCTTC
TRBJ2-3 | - | TRBD2 | TRBV7-2 | CASSLVLAGVSDTQYF | TGTGCCAGCAGCTTAGTACTAGCGGGAGTTTCAGATACGCAGTATTTT
TRBJ1-1 | - | - | TRBV6-6 | CASSPYTARNTEAFF | TGTGCCAGCAGTCCATACACAGCCCGGAACACTGAAGCTTTCTTT
TRBJ1-4 | - | TRBD1 | TRBV6-2/TRBV6-3 | CASSYGPGQTRKLFF | TGTGCCAGCAGTTACGGCCCGGGACAGACAAGAAAACTGTTTTTT
TRBJ1-1 | - | - | TRBV5-1 | CASSLGRSLNTEAFF | TGCGCCAGCAGCTTGGGTCGAAGCTTGAACACTGAAGCTTTCTTT
TRBJ2-5 | - | TRBD1 | TRBV6-6 | CASSYPGQGMETQYF | TGTGCCAGCAGTTACCCGGGACAGGGAATGGAGACCCAGTACTTC
TRBJ1-2 | - | - | TRBV4-2 | CASSPGHILGYTF | TGTGCCAGCAGCCCCGGACACATCCTGGGGTACACCTTC
TRBJ1-5 | - | - | TRBV6-6 | CASSLDTPQHF | TGTGCCAGCAGTTTAGATACGCCCCAGCATTTT
TRBJ1-6 | - | - | TRBV7-9 | CASSLESSYNSPLHF | TGTGCCAGCAGCTTGGAGAGCTCCTATAATTCACCCCTCCACTTT
TRBJ1-5 | - | - | TRBV19 | CASSIAGNQPQHF | TGTGCCAGTAGTATTGCAGGGAATCAGCCCCAGCATTTT
TRBJ2-1 | - | TRBD1 | TRBV11-2 | CASSPGTGAYNEQFF | TGTGCCAGCAGCCCTGGGACAGGGGCCTACAATGAGCAGTTCTTC
TRBJ1-2 | - | TRBD1 | TRBV5-1 | CASSPRGQGYGYTF | TGCGCCAGCAGCCCGAGGGGACAGGGTTATGGCTACACCTTC
TRBJ1-4 | - | - | TRBV5-3 | CARSLQGTNEKLFF | TGTGCCAGAAGCTTACAGGGTACTAATGAAAAACTGTTTTTT
TRBJ2-3 | - | - | TRBV5-4 | CAYRTGLDTQYF | TGTGCCTATCGAACGGGTCTGGATACGCAGTATTTT
TRBJ1-4 | - | - | TRBV28 | CASSSNGGNNEKLFF | TGTGCCAGCAGTTCCAACGGGGGTAATAATGAAAAACTGTTTTTT